A selection of T cell receptor beta chains follows, all from one sample in a study of T cell responses to AZD1222 COVID-19 vaccine. Assay used: immunoSEQ multiplex PCR; TCRdb lists only in-frame clones, some missing. This sample yields tens of thousands of clones, of which approximately 81% are seen a single time; about 13% belongs to the top ten. Specimen: peripheral blood, collected on day 0 of AZD1222 vaccination. These receptors were obtained from an adult in good health. Each CDR3 is given with its conserved first and last residue. D genes are given only for firm matches. Clone size is stated in some rows and not others, as once, few, many or a class when expanded.

D,V,size,J,DNA,CDR3
.,TRBV11-2,.,TRBJ2-7,TGTGCCAGCAGCCAGCAAACCAGCGGCCCCTACGAGCAGTACTTC,CASSQQTSGPYEQYF
TRBD1,TRBV6-5,few,TRBJ1-2,TGTGCCAGCAGTCCCCGGACAGGGGACTATGGCTACACCTTC,CASSPRTGDYGYTF
TRBD1,TRBV5-1,.,TRBJ1-4,TGCGCCAGCAGCTTGGACGGGACAGGGGAGGGGGCTAATGAAAAACTGTTTTTT,CASSLDGTGEGANEKLFF
.,TRBV20-1,few,TRBJ1-1,TGCAGTGCTATTGATACAGGGGAAGCTTTCTTT,CSAIDTGEAFF
TRBD2,TRBV7-3,.,TRBJ2-5,TGTGCCAGCAGCTTAATGCCTAGCGGGGCCAACCAAGAGACCCAGTACTTC,CASSLMPSGANQETQYF
.,TRBV20-1,once,TRBJ1-5,TGCAGTGCGAGTCAGGGGCAAGGGGGTCAGCCCCAGCATTTT,CSASQGQGGQPQHF
TRBD2,TRBV19,.,TRBJ2-5,TGTGCCAGTAGCCTGAAGACTAGCGGGGCAGAGACCCAGTACTTC,CASSLKTSGAETQYF
.,TRBV5-4,.,TRBJ1-2,TGTGCCAGCAGCCCGTCGACAGGAGAATTCTATGGCTACACCTTC,CASSPSTGEFYGYTF
TRBD2,TRBV5-1,.,TRBJ2-4,TGCGCCAGCAGCTTGGGGAGAGCGGGGGACCGGGATCAGTACTTC,CASSLGRAGDRDQYF
.,TRBV5-1,.,TRBJ1-1,TGCGCCAGCAGCTTTGGCTTTTCGAACACTGAAGCTTTCTTT,CASSFGFSNTEAFF
.,TRBV3-1/TRBV3-2,.,TRBJ1-3,TGTGCCAGCAGCCAAGATGGGAGGACAATCCACTCTGGAAACACCATATATTTT,CASSQDGRTIHSGNTIYF
.,TRBV27,.,TRBJ2-6,TGTGCCAGCAGGGGCTCTGGGGCCAACGTCCTGACTTTC,CASRGSGANVLTF
TRBD1,TRBV19,.,TRBJ1-2,TGTGCCAGTAGCGACAGGGACATTCAGGAGGTAGTCGGCTACACCTTC,CASSDRDIQEVVGYTF